The 9 T cell receptor beta chains given below trace back to one sample, sequenced in a study of cytomegalovirus exposure and HLA in healthy donors. The study ran its PCR with 60 Vbeta and 13 Jbeta primers. Only in-frame clones appear in the TCRdb table, and some are missing; sequencing was by immunoSEQ multiplex PCR. Of over 120,000 clones listed, around 85% are singletons. Material: PBMCs. These TCRs come from a woman aged 25 to 39 in good health and CMV-seronegative.

The chain recombines TRBV5-1 with TRBJ1-6, with no clear D. The CDR3 covers 14 residues. Germline-derived CDR1 and CDR2 are SGHRS and YFSETQ. Trimming stripped 4 bases from V and 4 bases from J, with 9 bases between. The CDR3 reads CASSPQTYNSPLHF. In DNA, the CDR3 is TGCGCCAGCAGCCCACAGACGTATAATTCACCCCTCCACTTT.

The chain employs TRBV7-8 and TRBJ2-1; a possible D gene is TRBD1 (6 bases). CDR1 and CDR2 from the germline V gene are SGHVS and FQNEAQ. V was trimmed by 4 bases and J by 12 bases, leaving 13 bases between them. The CDR3 consists of 12 residues. CDR3 region: CASSSGPDRQFF. CDR3 sequence (DNA): TGTGCCAGCAGCTCAGGGCCGGACAGGCAGTTCTTC.

This clone was counted once. The V call is TRBV5-1, the J call TRBJ1-6; 9 nucleotides align to TRBD1. Germline values: CDR1 SGHRS, CDR2 YFSETQ. V lost 6 bases to trimming and J lost 7 bases; unmatched junction nucleotides: 5. This CDR3 spans 14 amino acids. The CDR3 sequence: CASTHGQGNSPLHF. The DNA for the CDR3 is TGCGCCAGCACTCATGGACAGGGGAATTCACCCCTCCACTTT.

CDR3 in amino acids: CASRDSLYEQYF. The CDR3 region has the DNA TGTGCCAGCAGGGACAGTCTCTACGAGCAGTACTTC. V and J are TRBV6-1 and TRBJ2-7; D may be TRBD1 (6 bases). Germline assignment: CDR1 MNHNS and CDR2 SASEGT. V was cut by 6 bases and J by 3 bases, with 9 bases left in between. CDR3 length: 12 residues.

This rearrangement joins TRBV9 to TRBJ2-3; D is unresolved. Germline V CDR1 and CDR2: SGDLS, YYNGEE. The CDR3 extends over 14 amino acids. V gave up 0 bases and J gave up 2 bases, with 7 bases separating them. The CDR3 nucleotides read TGTGCCAGCAGCGTAGTTTCACACACAGATACGCAGTATTTT. Protein product: CASSVVSHTDTQYF. Drawing the rest from reference TRBV9 and TRBJ2-3, the complete variable domain is DSGVTQTPKHLITATGQRVTLRCSPRSGDLSVYWYQQSLDQGLQFLIQYYNGEERAKGNILERFSAQQFPDLHSELNLSSLELGDSALYFCASSVVSHTDTQYFGPGTRLTVL.

The chain employs TRBV11-3 and TRBJ2-3; the match to TRBD1 covers 9 bases. This CDR3 has 15 amino acids. Germline trimming cut 3 bases from V and 2 bases from J; bases unmatched to any gene: 3. Germline loops: CDR1 SGHNT, CDR2 YENEEA. The CDR3 nucleotides read TGTGCCAGCAGCTTGGGACAGGGAGACACAGATACGCAGTATTTT. This translates into CASSLGQGDTDTQYF.

The chain links TRBV19 to TRBJ1-6, with no clear D. The CDR3 runs to 16 residues. The germline CDR1 and CDR2 sequences are LNHDA and SQIVND (reference sequence). The V end was cut by 5 bases, the J end by 3 bases, with 14 bases between. CDR3 protein: CASSPQTGVYNSPLHF. DNA of the CDR3: TGTGCCAGTAGTCCTCAGACGGGAGTCTATAATTCACCCCTCCACTTT.

The rearrangement links TRBV4-2 to TRBJ2-7; the match to TRBD1 covers 7 bases. Germline V gene sequence: CDR1 LGHNA, CDR2 YNFKEQ. The CDR3 runs 16 residues. V lost 0 bases to trimming and J lost 1 base; unmatched junction nucleotides: 6. The CDR3 sequence is CASSQEIGGGSYEQYF. The CDR3 coding sequence is TGTGCCAGCAGCCAAGAAATAGGGGGCGGATCCTACGAGCAGTACTTC.

The CDR3 DNA reads TGTGCCAGCAGCTCTTACCGGGACAATCAAGAGACCCAGTACTTC. Translating it yields CASSSYRDNQETQYF. The gene calls are TRBV7-8 and TRBJ2-5; D might be TRBD1 (6 bases). CDR1 SGHVS and CDR2 FQNEAQ come from the germline V gene. There are 15 residues in the CDR3. Deletions cut 4 bases from V and 2 bases from J, with 14 bases between.